A selection of T cell receptor beta chains follows, all from one sample in a study of CD8 T cells in ankylosing spondylitis. TCRdb independently ran MiXCR on the 5' RACE reads; one entry per CDR3 protein. The profile shows 650,000 to 800,000 distinct CDR3 sequences, 15% to 20% of them singletons. Sequencing was carried out using blood, either unsorted or a sorted T cell fraction (not recorded which). Receptors were obtained from a male donor with ankylosing spondylitis. CDR3s include the opening cysteine and the closing phenylalanine or tryptophan. The D gene is left open where the match is weak. Expanded clones get a size class; other rows say once, few or many, or leave the size out.

v_gene: TRBV4-2; j_gene: TRBJ2-1; abundance: -; d_gene: -; CDR3aa: CASSQGGGGSYNEQFF; CDR3nt: TGTGCCAGCAGCCAAGGAGGTGGAGGCTCCTACAATGAGCAGTTCTTC
v_gene: TRBV6-1; j_gene: TRBJ1-2; abundance: -; d_gene: -; CDR3aa: CASSERVRDYGYTF; CDR3nt: TGTGCCAGCAGTGAAAGGGTGCGAGACTATGGCTACACCTTC
v_gene: TRBV12-3/TRBV12-4; j_gene: TRBJ2-7; abundance: few; d_gene: TRBD1; CDR3aa: CASSYSGTGLYEQYF; CDR3nt: TGTGCCAGCAGTTATTCCGGGACAGGTCTCTACGAGCAGTACTTC
v_gene: TRBV3-1; j_gene: TRBJ2-3; abundance: few; d_gene: TRBD2; CDR3aa: CASSQSLAIDTQYF; CDR3nt: TGTGCCAGCAGCCAATCACTAGCGATAGATACGCAGTATTTT
v_gene: TRBV30; j_gene: TRBJ2-7; abundance: -; d_gene: TRBD2; CDR3aa: CAHGLAGGYEQYF; CDR3nt: TGTGCCCACGGACTAGCGGGGGGTTACGAGCAGTACTTC
v_gene: TRBV5-1; j_gene: TRBJ1-6; abundance: -; d_gene: -; CDR3aa: CASSLGDNLSPLNF; CDR3nt: TGCGCCAGCAGCTTGGGGGACAATCTATCACCCCTCAACTTT
v_gene: TRBV20-1; j_gene: TRBJ1-2; abundance: -; d_gene: TRBD1; CDR3aa: CSAALGGTAHYGYTF; CDR3nt: TGCAGTGCAGCCCTAGGTGGGACAGCACACTATGGCTACACCTTC
v_gene: TRBV20-1; j_gene: TRBJ1-1; abundance: -; d_gene: TRBD1; CDR3aa: CSATDREPEAFF; CDR3nt: TGCAGTGCTACGGACAGGGAGCCTGAAGCTTTCTTT
v_gene: TRBV12-3/TRBV12-4; j_gene: TRBJ1-5; abundance: -; d_gene: -; CDR3aa: CASSLALIGGRGNNQPQHF; CDR3nt: TGTGCCAGCAGTTTAGCGCTTATAGGGGGTAGGGGGAACAATCAGCCCCAGCATTTT
v_gene: TRBV5-1; j_gene: TRBJ1-6; abundance: few; d_gene: -; CDR3aa: CASSLTPTGFSYNSPLHF; CDR3nt: TGCGCCAGCAGCTTAACTCCGACAGGTTTCTCCTATAATTCACCCCTCCACTTT
v_gene: TRBV24-1; j_gene: TRBJ2-1; abundance: many; d_gene: -; CDR3aa: CATSEQYNEQFF; CDR3nt: TGTGCCACCAGTGAGCAGTACAATGAGCAGTTCTTC
v_gene: TRBV5-1; j_gene: TRBJ2-1; abundance: -; d_gene: TRBD2; CDR3aa: CASSVLAVSYNEQFF; CDR3nt: TGCGCCAGCAGCGTACTAGCGGTCTCCTACAATGAGCAGTTCTTC
v_gene: TRBV4-3; j_gene: TRBJ2-1; abundance: few; d_gene: -; CDR3aa: CASSQDPRGNWVF; CDR3nt: TGCGCCAGCAGCCAAGACCCCAGGGGCAACTGGGTCTTC
v_gene: TRBV19; j_gene: TRBJ2-6; abundance: -; d_gene: -; CDR3aa: CASRDGSGANVLTF; CDR3nt: TGTGCATCGAGGGACGGCTCTGGGGCCAACGTCCTGACTTTC
v_gene: TRBV7-2; j_gene: TRBJ1-5; abundance: few; d_gene: -; CDR3aa: CASSLEAGDSNQPQHF; CDR3nt: TGTGCCAGCAGCTTAGAGGCCGGGGATAGCAATCAGCCCCAGCATTTT
v_gene: TRBV7-7; j_gene: TRBJ2-5; abundance: -; d_gene: TRBD2; CDR3aa: CASSLWGSGGGQETQYF; CDR3nt: TGTGCTAGCAGCTTATGGGGTAGCGGGGGGGGCCAAGAGACCCAGTACTTC
v_gene: TRBV29-1; j_gene: TRBJ2-5; abundance: -; d_gene: -; CDR3aa: CSVEQEYQETQYF; CDR3nt: TGCAGCGTTGAACAGGAGTACCAAGAGACCCAGTACTTC
v_gene: TRBV11-1; j_gene: TRBJ1-6; abundance: -; d_gene: -; CDR3aa: CASSPFAGKDNSPLHF; CDR3nt: TGTGCCAGCAGCCCCTTCGCAGGGAAGGATAATTCACCCCTCCACTTT
v_gene: TRBV27; j_gene: TRBJ2-1; abundance: few; d_gene: -; CDR3aa: CASSYGLRVANEQFF; CDR3nt: TGTGCCAGCAGTTACGGACTTAGAGTGGCCAATGAGCAGTTCTTC
v_gene: TRBV12-3/TRBV12-4; j_gene: TRBJ1-1; abundance: -; d_gene: -; CDR3aa: CASSFGGVTEAFF; CDR3nt: TGTGCCAGCAGTTTTGGGGGCGTCACTGAAGCTTTCTTT
v_gene: TRBV4-2; j_gene: TRBJ2-3; abundance: many; d_gene: -; CDR3aa: CASSQQGTDTQYF; CDR3nt: TGTGCCAGCAGCCAACAGGGCACAGATACGCAGTATTTT
v_gene: TRBV11-2; j_gene: TRBJ2-2; abundance: -; d_gene: TRBD1; CDR3aa: CASGVRQGAGTGELFF; CDR3nt: TGTGCCAGCGGAGTTCGACAGGGGGCCGGCACCGGGGAGCTGTTTTTT
v_gene: TRBV12-3/TRBV12-4; j_gene: TRBJ2-5; abundance: -; d_gene: -; CDR3aa: CASSFAEGPETQYF; CDR3nt: TGTGCCAGCAGTTTTGCGGAGGGCCCAGAGACCCAGTACTTC
v_gene: TRBV12-3/TRBV12-4; j_gene: TRBJ1-2; abundance: few; d_gene: -; CDR3aa: CASRSGAGGYGYTF; CDR3nt: TGTGCCAGCAGAAGTGGGGCCGGGGGCTATGGCTACACCTTC
v_gene: TRBV29-1; j_gene: TRBJ2-3; abundance: -; d_gene: TRBD2; CDR3aa: CSVGRGATDTQYF; CDR3nt: TGCAGCGTCGGGAGGGGGGCCACAGATACGCAGTATTTT
v_gene: TRBV6-2/TRBV6-3; j_gene: TRBJ1-4; abundance: -; d_gene: -; CDR3aa: CASSYEEATNEKLFF; CDR3nt: TGTGCCAGCAGTTACGAGGAAGCAACTAATGAAAAACTGTTTTTT
v_gene: TRBV11-2; j_gene: TRBJ2-3; abundance: few; d_gene: -; CDR3aa: CASSLGRGKGDTQYF; CDR3nt: TGTGCCAGCAGCTTAGGGCGGGGTAAAGGAGATACGCAGTATTTT
v_gene: TRBV11-2; j_gene: TRBJ2-7; abundance: -; d_gene: -; CDR3aa: CASSLDGIGYEQYF; CDR3nt: TGTGCCAGCAGCTTAGATGGCATCGGCTACGAGCAGTACTTC
v_gene: TRBV7-9; j_gene: TRBJ2-5; abundance: -; d_gene: -; CDR3aa: CASSLASAGGETQYF; CDR3nt: TGTGCCAGCAGCTTAGCATCGGCAGGTGGAGAGACCCAGTACTTC
v_gene: TRBV4-1; j_gene: TRBJ2-5; abundance: -; d_gene: -; CDR3aa: CASSQELGSYSETQYF; CDR3nt: TGCGCCAGCAGCCAAGAACTTGGCAGTTACTCAGAGACCCAGTACTTC
v_gene: TRBV20-1; j_gene: TRBJ1-1; abundance: many; d_gene: -; CDR3aa: CSALSGNTEAFF; CDR3nt: TGCAGTGCGTTGTCCGGGAACACTGAAGCTTTCTTT
v_gene: TRBV5-1; j_gene: TRBJ2-1; abundance: -; d_gene: -; CDR3aa: CASSLVFPTGEQFF; CDR3nt: TGCGCCAGCAGCTTGGTTTTCCCCACGGGTGAGCAGTTCTTC
v_gene: TRBV18; j_gene: TRBJ1-5; abundance: few; d_gene: TRBD1; CDR3aa: CASSFTGGNQPQHF; CDR3nt: TGTGCCAGCTCATTTACAGGGGGCAATCAGCCCCAGCATTTT
v_gene: TRBV6-1; j_gene: TRBJ2-7; abundance: few; d_gene: TRBD2; CDR3aa: CASLGRGGHNEQYF; CDR3nt: TGTGCCAGCCTGGGGCGGGGGGGCCACAACGAGCAGTACTTC
v_gene: TRBV12-3/TRBV12-4; j_gene: TRBJ2-3; abundance: -; d_gene: TRBD1; CDR3aa: CASSFSLQGASTQYF; CDR3nt: TGTGCCAGCAGTTTCAGCCTACAGGGGGCGAGTACGCAGTATTTT
v_gene: TRBV20-1; j_gene: TRBJ2-3; abundance: -; d_gene: TRBD2; CDR3aa: CSATSGGLTDTQYF; CDR3nt: TGCAGTGCCACTAGCGGGGGGCTCACAGATACGCAGTATTTT
v_gene: TRBV15; j_gene: TRBJ1-3; abundance: many; d_gene: -; CDR3aa: CATSRDGPQGGNTIYF; CDR3nt: TGTGCCACCAGCAGAGATGGACCCCAAGGGGGAAACACCATATATTTT
v_gene: TRBV29-1; j_gene: TRBJ2-5; abundance: -; d_gene: -; CDR3aa: CSVESGLTETQYF; CDR3nt: TGCAGCGTTGAAAGTGGCCTGACGGAGACCCAGTACTTC
v_gene: TRBV3-1; j_gene: TRBJ2-5; abundance: -; d_gene: TRBD2; CDR3aa: CASSQWLGGETQYF; CDR3nt: TGTGCCAGCAGCCAATGGCTTGGGGGGGAAACCCAGTACTTC
v_gene: TRBV2; j_gene: TRBJ2-7; abundance: -; d_gene: -; CDR3aa: CASSESNFLEQYF; CDR3nt: TGTGCCAGCAGTGAATCGAACTTCCTCGAGCAGTACTTC
v_gene: TRBV12-3/TRBV12-4; j_gene: TRBJ2-7; abundance: -; d_gene: -; CDR3aa: CASSRQAPAYEQYF; CDR3nt: TGTGCCAGCAGTAGACAGGCTCCGGCCTACGAGCAGTACTTC
v_gene: TRBV6-1; j_gene: TRBJ1-1; abundance: -; d_gene: -; CDR3aa: CASSEEGWGTEAFF; CDR3nt: TGTGCCAGCAGTGAGGAGGGATGGGGCACTGAAGCTTTCTTT
v_gene: TRBV6-5; j_gene: TRBJ2-1; abundance: -; d_gene: -; CDR3aa: CASSYHQGIEQFF; CDR3nt: TGTGCCAGCAGTTACCATCAGGGTATTGAGCAGTTCTTC
v_gene: TRBV6-1; j_gene: TRBJ2-7; abundance: few; d_gene: -; CDR3aa: CASSRDISYEQYF; CDR3nt: TGTGCCAGCAGCCGGGACATCTCCTACGAGCAGTACTTC
v_gene: TRBV18; j_gene: TRBJ2-2; abundance: -; d_gene: -; CDR3aa: CASSPGVPANTGELFF; CDR3nt: TGTGCCAGCTCACCGGGAGTTCCTGCGAACACCGGGGAGCTGTTTTTT
v_gene: TRBV3-1; j_gene: TRBJ2-3; abundance: -; d_gene: TRBD2; CDR3aa: CASSEAGGSTDTQYF; CDR3nt: TGTGCCAGCAGCGAGGCGGGAGGGAGCACAGATACGCAGTATTTT
v_gene: TRBV12-3/TRBV12-4; j_gene: TRBJ2-7; abundance: -; d_gene: -; CDR3aa: CASSPLGSVYYEQYF; CDR3nt: TGTGCCAGCAGTCCTCTGGGTAGCGTGTACTACGAGCAGTACTTC
v_gene: TRBV15; j_gene: TRBJ1-1; abundance: -; d_gene: -; CDR3aa: CATSRGWAGLNTEAFF; CDR3nt: TGTGCCACCAGCAGAGGGTGGGCGGGACTGAACACTGAAGCTTTCTTT
v_gene: TRBV20-1; j_gene: TRBJ2-1; abundance: -; d_gene: -; CDR3aa: CSARTNPLPYNEQFF; CDR3nt: TGCAGTGCCAGAACTAACCCACTCCCCTACAATGAGCAGTTCTTC
v_gene: TRBV7-2; j_gene: TRBJ2-2; abundance: -; d_gene: -; CDR3aa: CASRPITSYPNTGELFF; CDR3nt: TGTGCCAGCAGACCTATAACTAGCTACCCGAACACCGGGGAGCTGTTTTTT
v_gene: TRBV2; j_gene: TRBJ2-6; abundance: -; d_gene: -; CDR3aa: CASTRETAGANVLTF; CDR3nt: TGTGCCAGCACCAGGGAGACAGCTGGGGCCAACGTCCTGACTTTC
v_gene: TRBV18; j_gene: TRBJ1-1; abundance: -; d_gene: TRBD1; CDR3aa: CASSHGQASTEAFF; CDR3nt: TGTGCCAGCTCGCACGGACAGGCCAGCACTGAAGCTTTCTTT
v_gene: TRBV5-1; j_gene: TRBJ2-5; abundance: -; d_gene: TRBD2; CDR3aa: CASSTTGTSEETQYF; CDR3nt: TGCGCCAGCAGCACGACCGGGACTAGCGAAGAGACCCAGTACTTC
v_gene: TRBV5-1; j_gene: TRBJ2-1; abundance: few; d_gene: TRBD2; CDR3aa: CASSLAGLVRNEQFF; CDR3nt: TGCGCCAGCAGCTTGGCGGGACTAGTCCGGAATGAGCAGTTCTTC
v_gene: TRBV29-1; j_gene: TRBJ1-1; abundance: -; d_gene: TRBD1; CDR3aa: CSVGGDRMNTEAFF; CDR3nt: TGCAGCGTTGGGGGGGACAGAATGAACACTGAAGCTTTCTTT
v_gene: TRBV6-2/TRBV6-3; j_gene: TRBJ2-1; abundance: -; d_gene: -; CDR3aa: CASSYLGFLQFF; CDR3nt: TGTGCCAGCAGTTACCTCGGGTTTTTGCAGTTCTTC
v_gene: TRBV3-1; j_gene: TRBJ1-2; abundance: -; d_gene: -; CDR3aa: CASSLSGTLYNYGYTF; CDR3nt: TGTGCCAGCAGCCTTTCCGGGACACTGTATAACTATGGCTACACCTTC